This TCR beta chain was found in a study of cytomegalovirus exposure and HLA in healthy donors (TCRdb year 2017). With respect to the entire study: According to a later analysis, the 110 or so validation repertoires were produced on the same platform as the 666 repertoires of the first cohort. The study was designed to test whether signatures of past pathogen exposure could be identified by cataloging public T cell receptors. Besides the first cohort of under 700 subjects, a separate validation cohort made up of some 110 different subjects was used. To predict cytomegalovirus infection status, the study combined high-throughput TCR immunosequencing, statistical association of individual TCRs with disease status, and machine learning. Overall study results and their limits: In both the original and validation cohorts, the classifier was reported to diagnose cytomegalovirus status with high specificity and sensitivity. A total of roughly 160 TCR beta chains were listed by the study as associated with cytomegalovirus. Three of the identified cytomegalovirus-associated TCR beta chains were confirmed in vitro to be specific for cytomegalovirus antigens. Across donors, most TCR sequences were observed very rarely, whereas some public TCRs were present in many individuals. All 120 or so repertoires were used to score co-occurrence in the validation cohort in a later analysis, because that analysis had no HLA typing for the cohort. The authors suggested that the approach could potentially be generalized to other disease states and immunological phenotypes. Of the cluster scores, about 94% were above 0 in a later analysis, which found that TCRs clustered in the first cohort also tended to co-occur in the 120 validation repertoires.

The library was generated by the immunoSEQ multiplex PCR assay. The paper's processing steps were these. A statistical classification framework was developed to diagnose cytomegalovirus status using the catalog of TCR beta chain sequences. TCRdb carries this immuneACCESS record with in-frame sequences only. Its versions omit some clonotypes, under half of them owing to an unresolved V gene in the studies checked, with the rest unexplained. V, J and clone size reflect that table, while D and trimming were determined from the DNA. The sample has fewer than 200,000 clones on record, approximately 81% of them singletons. The leading ten clones occupy 16% of the sample. Donors formed part of the validation cohort, which comprised 120 subjects and was distinct from the first cohort of under 750 subjects. About this clone: This receptor's antigen is unknown. The sample holds no much larger clone one base away, and base qualities are not on file.

The sequence was collected from a man younger than 30 in good health and CMV-seropositive. Source material: PBMCs.

The CDR3 protein sequence reads: CASSKILRTVNSNQPQHF. The nucleotides read TGTGCCAGCAGCAAGATCCTTCGGACAGTGAATAGCAATCAGCCCCAGCATTTT. This sequence uses TRBV27 and TRBJ1-5; the D segment could be TRBD1, given 6 matching bases. According to the germline V gene (reference sequence), CDR1 reads MNHEY and CDR2 reads SMNVEV. The CDR3 contains 18 residues, cysteine and phenylalanine counted. CDR3 DNA only is kept here, 54 bases in frame from base 1. Trimming takes 6 bases from V and 0 bases from J, and the germline ends sit 21 bases apart.